This TCR beta chain was retrieved from a study of T cell changes during pregnancy in multiple sclerosis. The germline gives CDR1 GTSNPN, CDR2 SVGIG (reference sequence). This CDR3 is 14 amino acids long. V was shortened by 5 bases and J by 1 base, with 14 bases between the two germline ends. Profiled with immunoSEQ multiplex PCR; TCRdb holds only in-frame clones, not every one. The table includes around 44,000 clones, around 93% detected once. This clone was seen a few times. This receptor was obtained from a female donor with multiple sclerosis, enrolled in a pregnancy study. The rearrangement uses TRBV30 and TRBJ1-1, with D uncertain. The sample consisted of CD8+ T cells from peripheral blood mononuclear cells, taken in the third trimester of pregnancy. The CDR3 sequence is CAWGPTARNTEAFF. CDR3 DNA sequence: TGTGCCTGGGGGCCGACCGCCCGGAACACTGAAGCTTTCTTT.